Shown below are 21 T cell receptor beta chains from a single sample sequenced in a study of neurological immune-mediated disorders. TCRdb ran MiXCR on the 5' RACE reads and lists one entry per CDR3 protein. The sample yields 81,000 or so distinct CDR3 sequences, 13% seen once. Stated time point: longitudinal time-point 2. Specimen: PBMCs. The receptor set was obtained from a female donor with HTLV-1-associated myelopathy (HAM/TSP).

With respect to this clonotype: A much larger clone lies one base from this, so it may be a read error. The genes are TRBV7-8 and TRBJ1-2; D is uncertain. CDR1 is SGHVS, CDR2 FQNEAQ, per germline. The CDR3 has 12 amino acids. The DNA for the CDR3 is TGTGCCATCAGCTTTTCGGACTATGGCTACACCTTC. It is translated as CAISFSDYGYTF.

This clonotype was recorded at least ten times. The chain is built from TRBV5-1 and TRBJ2-5, with TRBD1 identical over 7 bases. The CDR3 runs 15 residues. The V and J ends lost 3 bases and 1 base, in that order; junction bases with no gene match: 6. In germline, CDR1 is SGHRS, CDR2 YFSETQ. The CDR3 DNA follows: TGCGCCAGCAGCTCCACGGGACAGCCCCAAGAGACCCAGTACTTC. Translation gives CASSSTGQPQETQYF.

This clonotype is labeled medium-sized. The chain couples TRBV29-1 to TRBJ2-1; weak D call: TRBD1 (6 bases). The CDR3 is 13 residues long. The V gene lost 3 bases and the J gene lost 6 bases, with 12 bases spanning the gap. CDR1 and CDR2 (germline): SQVTM, ANQGSEA. This CDR3 is CSVDEGVLNEQFF. The CDR3 DNA follows: TGCAGCGTTGATGAGGGGGTACTCAATGAGCAGTTCTTC.

This clonotype was recorded at least ten times. This chain joins TRBV5-1 and TRBJ2-5; TRBD1 matches 7 bases. V lost 2 bases to trimming and J lost 1 base; unmatched junction nucleotides: 5. This CDR3 has 15 residues. The germline V gene has CDR1 SGHRS and CDR2 YFSETQ. The CDR3: CASSFVTGLQETQYF. The CDR3 DNA is TGCGCCAGCAGCTTTGTGACAGGGCTCCAAGAGACCCAGTACTTC. Variable domain in full (rest from reference TRBV5-1 and TRBJ2-5): KAGVTQTPRYLIKTRGQQVTLSCSPISGHRSVSWYQQTPGQGLQFLFEYFSETQRNKGNFPGRFSGRQFSNSRSEMNVSTLELGDSALYLCASSFVTGLQETQYFGPGTRLLVL.

Many counts were recorded for this clonotype. The J gene is TRBJ2-7, the V gene TRBV20-1; 8 bases align to TRBD1. Losses at the gene ends were 6 bases for V and 0 bases for J; bases not matched to a gene: 1. The germline V gene encodes CDR1 DFQATT and CDR2 SNEGSKA (reference sequence). The CDR3 is 12 residues long. CDR3 bases: TGCAGTGCAGGACAGGGCTCCTACGAGCAGTACTTC. Protein sequence: CSAGQGSYEQYF.

This clonotype was seen more than once but under ten times. The gene calls are TRBV2 and TRBJ1-6, with 7 nucleotides matching TRBD1. J lost 7 bases, V lost 3 bases, and 6 bases had no gene match. CDR3 length: 15 residues. Germline CDR1 is SNHLY and CDR2 is FYNNEI. CDR3 loop: CASSDVTGINSPLHF. The CDR3 nucleotides read TGTGCCAGCAGTGATGTGACAGGGATAAATTCACCCCTCCACTTT.

This clonotype was picked up many times. The rearrangement uses TRBV6-5 and TRBJ2-4; D call uncertain. The CDR3 sequence is 15 residues long. Trimming took off 7 bases at V and 0 bases at J, with 13 bases between the two ends. Germline loops: CDR1 MNHEY, CDR2 SVGAGI. The CDR3 bases are TGTGCCAGCACATCTACAGCTCTAGCCAAAAACATTCAGTACTTC. Encoded protein: CASTSTALAKNIQYF.

In its sample, this clonotype was seen many times. V gene TRBV5-1 combines with J gene TRBJ2-2; unclear D gene. V lost 0 bases to trimming and J lost 1 base, with 10 bases between them. The V gene's germline CDR1 is SGHRS and CDR2 YFSETQ. This CDR3 comprises 16 residues. CDR3 in amino acids: CASSLAPGENTGELFF. For the CDR3, the DNA is TGCGCCAGCAGCTTGGCCCCTGGAGAGAACACCGGGGAGCTGTTTTTT.

This clonotype was seen many times. The genes are TRBV29-1 and TRBJ1-5; D ambiguous. The CDR3 contains 13 residues. V was cut by 2 bases and J by 7 bases, with 12 bases left in between. In germline, CDR1 is SQVTM, CDR2 ANQGSEA. The CDR3 sequence: CSVETQEGQPQHF. The CDR3 region has the DNA TGCAGCGTTGAAACTCAGGAGGGCCAGCCCCAGCATTTT.

There are many counts of this clonotype. The chain uses TRBV5-5 and TRBJ1-5, with D unresolved. V dropped 2 bases and J dropped 7 bases, with 13 bases sitting between them. CDR1 and CDR2 from the germline V gene are SGHKS and YYEKEE (reference sequence). This CDR3 contains 14 residues. As DNA, the CDR3 is TGTGCCAGCAGCTTCGGGCAGGCGGGCCAGCCCCAGCATTTT. Translation: CASSFGQAGQPQHF.

The sample holds many counts of this clonotype. The V gene is TRBV5-1, the J gene TRBJ2-3; 8 bases are shared with TRBD2. Germline V gene data show CDR1 as SGHRS and CDR2 as YFSETQ. The CDR3 contains 16 residues. V shed 0 bases and J 0 bases; nucleotides not matched to a gene: 3. The CDR3 sequence: CASSLEIAGSTDTQYF. CDR3 sequence (DNA): TGCGCCAGCAGCTTGGAAATAGCGGGAAGCACAGATACGCAGTATTTT.

Concerning this clonotype itself: A much more abundant neighbour one base away suggests this may be a read error. This chain uses TRBV7-6 with TRBJ2-3, with TRBD1 matching 7 bases. The CDR3 spans 16 residues. CDR1 is SGHVS, CDR2 FNYEAQ, per germline. Written as DNA, the CDR3 is TGTGCCGGCAGCGCGAGGACAGGACTGGATACAGATACGCAGTATTTT. Residues: CAGSARTGLDTDTQYF.

This clonotype was seen a handful of times. The CDR3 nucleotides read TGTGCCAGCAGCCAGACTAGGATTTTCACAGATACGCAGTATTTT. Protein: CASSQTRIFTDTQYF. The chain links TRBV3-1 to TRBJ2-3, with TRBD2 as a possible D gene (6 bases). CDR3 length equals 15 residues. Germline lookup yields CDR1 LGHDT and CDR2 YNNKEL (reference sequence). The V and J ends lost 3 bases and 2 bases respectively, with 12 bases between them.

This clonotype was detected ten times or more. The rearrangement joins TRBV20-1 to TRBJ2-5; tentatively, D is TRBD1 (6 bases). This CDR3 comprises 14 residues. V lost 1 base and J lost 4, with 13 bases in between. In germline, CDR1 is DFQATT, CDR2 SNEGSKA (reference sequence). The CDR3 DNA reads TGCAGTGCTAGAGGGCGGTCAGGGGCAGAGACCCAGTACTTC. Its translation is CSARGRSGAETQYF.

This clonotype was seen many times. This chain joins TRBV6-6 and TRBJ1-2; D gene uncertain. Trimming cost V 6 bases and J 7 bases, with 21 bases left between them. Looked up from germline, CDR1 is MNHNY and CDR2 is SVGAGI (reference sequence). This CDR3 has 15 residues. CDR3 sequence: CASSKVSGYQGGYTF. The CDR3 DNA reads as TGTGCCAGCAGCAAGGTTTCGGGGTATCAAGGTGGCTACACCTTC.

This clonotype is a singleton in its sample. The rearrangement uses TRBV24-1 and TRBJ2-1; 8 bases align to TRBD2. This CDR3 is built from 22 residues. Germline lookup yields CDR1 KGHDR and CDR2 SFDVKD. Trimming at V came to 2 bases and at J to 1 base, leaving 21 bases not matched to a gene. The CDR3 sequence: CATSDCPDAGGIETHSYNEQFF. DNA of the CDR3: TGTGCCACCAGTGATTGTCCGGATGCGGGGGGTATTGAAACCCATTCCTACAATGAGCAGTTCTTC.

At least ten counts were recorded for this clonotype. The rearrangement joins TRBV7-2 to TRBJ2-7, with 8 bases identical to TRBD2. Germline CDR1 is SGHTA and CDR2 is FQGNSA. This CDR3 has 14 residues. The V segment lost 5 bases and the J segment 0 bases; nucleotides outside the gene matches: 3. The CDR3 loop reads CASSPSGSSYEQYF. The DNA of the CDR3 is TGTGCCAGCAGCCCCAGCGGGAGCTCCTACGAGCAGTACTTC.

This clonotype was seen at least ten times. This chain uses TRBV7-9 with TRBJ2-3; 10 bases are shared with TRBD2. In germline, CDR1 is SEHNR, CDR2 FQNEAQ (reference sequence). The CDR3 contains 17 residues. V shed 1 base and J 6 bases; nucleotides not matched to a gene: 10. CDR3 DNA: TGTGCCAGCAGCTTAGGAAGTAGCGGGGGGCCCTTGGATACGCAGTATTTT. Protein sequence: CASSLGSSGGPLDTQYF.

Points on this clonotype: This may be a read error: a much more frequent sequence differs by one nucleotide. The chain joins TRBV6-5 to TRBJ2-7; 7 bases align to TRBD2. The length of the CDR3 is 14 residues. CDR1 is MNHEY and CDR2 is SVGAGI in the germline V gene. The CDR3 loop is CANSTAGTTYEQYF. The CDR3 region has the DNA TGTGCCAACAGTACAGCGGGAACCACCTACGAGCAGTACTTC.

The sample holds many counts of this clonotype. This chain links TRBV6-5 with TRBJ1-6; D is ambiguous. Deletions cut 0 bases from V and 9 bases from J, with 6 bases between. Germline values: CDR1 MNHEY, CDR2 SVGAGI. This CDR3 spans 13 amino acids. The DNA of the CDR3 is TGTGCCAGCAGTTACTCGACCCGTTCACCCCTCCACTTT. This codes for CASSYSTRSPLHF.

The chain has TRBV6-6 and TRBJ2-1; D not resolved. There are 13 residues in the CDR3. CDR1 MNHNY and CDR2 SVGAGI come from the germline V gene (reference sequence). The V and J ends lost 7 bases and 0 bases respectively, with 7 bases between them. The CDR3 protein is CASTLSSYNEQFF. The CDR3 DNA reads TGTGCCAGCACCCTGAGCTCCTACAATGAGCAGTTCTTC.